Listed below are T cell receptor beta chains from one sample, sequenced in a study of HIV-infected children after antiretroviral therapy interruption. MiXCR, run by TCRdb on the 3' RACE reads, gives a single entry per CDR3 protein. This table holds tens of thousands of distinct CDR3 sequences, around 4.7% found once. Sequenced here: CD45RA+ CD4+ T cells from PBMCs, pooled from several time points, sampled from a donor given antiretroviral therapy, either interrupted or continuous. These receptors came from a pool of human donors with HIV. CDR3s include the opening cysteine and the closing phenylalanine or tryptophan. Fields, in order: clone size, D gene, J gene, V gene, CDR3 protein, CDR3 DNA. A D gene is named only where the DNA matches it firmly. Clone size is given for some rows only: seen once, a few or many times, or a class if the clone is expanded.

abundance: many
d_gene: .
j_gene: TRBJ2-1
v_gene: TRBV12-3/TRBV12-4
CDR3aa: CASSFYRVGEQFF
CDR3nt: TGTGCCAGCAGTTTTTACAGGGTTGGTGAGCAGTTCTTC

abundance: many
d_gene: TRBD1
j_gene: TRBJ1-1
v_gene: TRBV3-1
CDR3aa: CASSRDSLNTEAFF
CDR3nt: TGTGCCAGCAGCCGGGACAGTTTGAACACTGAAGCTTTCTTT

abundance: .
d_gene: .
j_gene: TRBJ1-2
v_gene: TRBV12-3/TRBV12-4
CDR3aa: CASKMGVGYTF
CDR3nt: TGTGCCAGCAAGATGGGGGTTGGCTACACCTTC

abundance: many
d_gene: .
j_gene: TRBJ2-6
v_gene: TRBV25-1
CDR3aa: CASNSGANVLTF
CDR3nt: TGTGCCAGCAATTCTGGGGCCAACGTCCTGACTTTC

abundance: few
d_gene: .
j_gene: TRBJ2-5
v_gene: TRBV5-1
CDR3aa: CASSPNDLQETQYF
CDR3nt: TGCGCCAGCAGCCCCAATGATCTCCAAGAGACCCAGTACTTC

abundance: many
d_gene: TRBD1
j_gene: TRBJ1-2
v_gene: TRBV5-1
CDR3aa: CASSLDRGDGDYTF
CDR3nt: TGCGCCAGCAGCTTGGACAGGGGTGACGGTGACTACACCTTC

abundance: many
d_gene: TRBD1
j_gene: TRBJ1-2
v_gene: TRBV6-1
CDR3aa: CASSVRRDREGGYTF
CDR3nt: TGTGCCAGCAGTGTCCGACGAGACAGGGAAGGCGGCTACACCTTC

abundance: .
d_gene: TRBD1
j_gene: TRBJ1-5
v_gene: TRBV19
CDR3aa: CASSTDRDSNQPQHF
CDR3nt: TGTGCCAGTAGTACGGACAGGGATAGCAATCAGCCCCAGCATTTT

abundance: .
d_gene: TRBD1
j_gene: TRBJ2-2
v_gene: TRBV11-3
CDR3aa: CASSFRLDRGQTGELFF
CDR3nt: TGTGCCAGCAGCTTTAGATTGGACAGGGGGCAAACCGGGGAGCTGTTTTTT

abundance: few
d_gene: .
j_gene: TRBJ1-3
v_gene: TRBV5-1
CDR3aa: CASSLEGPHSGNTIYF
CDR3nt: TGCGCCAGCAGCTTGGAGGGACCCCACTCTGGAAACACCATATATTTT

abundance: .
d_gene: .
j_gene: TRBJ1-2
v_gene: TRBV7-9
CDR3aa: CASSLKRESGYTF
CDR3nt: TGTGCCAGCAGCTTAAAGCGGGAGTCTGGCTACACCTTT

abundance: few
d_gene: .
j_gene: TRBJ2-3
v_gene: TRBV3-1
CDR3aa: CASSQWDSKDTQYF
CDR3nt: TGTGCCAGCAGCCAGTGGGACTCAAAAGATACGCAGTATTTT

abundance: .
d_gene: .
j_gene: TRBJ2-2
v_gene: TRBV13
CDR3aa: CASSSRPGTGELFF
CDR3nt: TGTGCCAGCAGCTCCCGCCCGGGCACCGGGGAGCTGTTTTTT

abundance: many
d_gene: TRBD1
j_gene: TRBJ1-5
v_gene: TRBV28
CDR3aa: CASSLATGGSQPQHF
CDR3nt: TGTGCCAGCAGTTTAGCGACAGGGGGCTCTCAGCCCCAGCATTTT

abundance: many
d_gene: TRBD1
j_gene: TRBJ1-1
v_gene: TRBV27
CDR3aa: CASSRSRTGAGLETEAFF
CDR3nt: TGTGCCAGCAGTCGATCTCGGACAGGGGCAGGGCTGGAGACTGAAGCTTTCTTT

abundance: many
d_gene: .
j_gene: TRBJ1-1
v_gene: TRBV7-2
CDR3aa: CASSLGREWATEAFF
CDR3nt: TGTGCCAGCAGCTTAGGAAGGGAATGGGCCACTGAAGCTTTCTTT

abundance: many
d_gene: .
j_gene: TRBJ2-3
v_gene: TRBV10-3
CDR3aa: CAIKDPSRGRAADTQYF
CDR3nt: TGTGCCATCAAGGATCCGTCCAGGGGCCGAGCAGCAGATACGCAGTATTTT

abundance: many
d_gene: .
j_gene: TRBJ2-5
v_gene: TRBV6-1
CDR3aa: CASSEGQAERYQETQYF
CDR3nt: TGTGCCAGCAGTGAAGGACAGGCGGAGCGGTACCAAGAGACCCAGTACTTC

abundance: many
d_gene: TRBD1
j_gene: TRBJ2-3
v_gene: TRBV29-1
CDR3aa: CSVDGTALGTDTQYF
CDR3nt: TGCAGCGTTGACGGGACAGCCCTAGGCACAGATACGCAGTATTTT

abundance: many
d_gene: .
j_gene: TRBJ2-1
v_gene: TRBV12-5
CDR3aa: CASGDKSTTYGEQFF
CDR3nt: TGTGCTAGTGGTGACAAATCTACCACCTACGGTGAGCAGTTCTTC

abundance: .
d_gene: .
j_gene: TRBJ2-1
v_gene: TRBV5-1
CDR3aa: CASTDGFDEQFF
CDR3nt: TGCGCCAGCACCGACGGTTTCGATGAGCAGTTCTTC

abundance: many
d_gene: .
j_gene: TRBJ1-2
v_gene: TRBV7-9
CDR3aa: CASSPVSYGYTF
CDR3nt: TGTGCCAGCAGCCCAGTGTCCTATGGCTACACCTTC

abundance: many
d_gene: TRBD1
j_gene: TRBJ2-5
v_gene: TRBV29-1
CDR3aa: CSTRGQEETQYF
CDR3nt: TGCAGCACCAGGGGGCAGGAAGAGACCCAGTACTTC

abundance: many
d_gene: .
j_gene: TRBJ2-1
v_gene: TRBV19
CDR3aa: CASSIENWGNYAEQFF
CDR3nt: TGTGCCAGCAGTATAGAGAACTGGGGGAACTATGCTGAGCAGTTCTTC

abundance: many
d_gene: .
j_gene: TRBJ1-1
v_gene: TRBV30
CDR3aa: CAWNGLGGTEAFF
CDR3nt: TGTGCCTGGAACGGGCTCGGGGGCACTGAAGCTTTCTTT

abundance: many
d_gene: .
j_gene: TRBJ2-3
v_gene: TRBV6-5
CDR3aa: CASSYPPESTDTQYF
CDR3nt: TGTGCCAGCAGTTACCCGCCGGAAAGCACAGATACGCAGTATTTT

abundance: few
d_gene: TRBD1
j_gene: TRBJ2-3
v_gene: TRBV5-1
CDR3aa: CASSTPGGDTDTQYF
CDR3nt: TGCGCCAGCAGCACCCCAGGGGGAGACACAGATACGCAGTATTTT

abundance: many
d_gene: .
j_gene: TRBJ2-7
v_gene: TRBV18
CDR3aa: CASSPRVQEQYF
CDR3nt: TGTGCCAGCTCACCACGGGTTCAGGAGCAGTACTTC

abundance: many
d_gene: .
j_gene: TRBJ2-5
v_gene: TRBV9
CDR3aa: CASSVMGERQETQYF
CDR3nt: TGTGCCAGCAGCGTAATGGGGGAGCGGCAAGAGACCCAGTACTTC

abundance: many
d_gene: TRBD1
j_gene: TRBJ1-1
v_gene: TRBV7-9
CDR3aa: CASNRDSGSAFF
CDR3nt: TGTGCCTCCAACCGGGACAGTGGTTCAGCTTTCTTT

abundance: many
d_gene: TRBD1
j_gene: TRBJ2-7
v_gene: TRBV20-1
CDR3aa: CSATRQGSSYEQYF
CDR3nt: TGCAGTGCTACAAGACAGGGGAGCTCCTACGAGCAGTACTTC

abundance: many
d_gene: .
j_gene: TRBJ2-2
v_gene: TRBV12-3/TRBV12-4
CDR3aa: CASSLANTGELFF
CDR3nt: TGTGCCAGCAGCCTCGCGAACACCGGGGAGCTGTTTTTT

abundance: many
d_gene: .
j_gene: TRBJ1-2
v_gene: TRBV5-1
CDR3aa: CASSLGLPAALNYGYTF
CDR3nt: TGCGCCAGCAGCTTGGGGCTACCCGCGGCATTGAACTATGGCTACACCTTC

abundance: few
d_gene: TRBD2
j_gene: TRBJ2-1
v_gene: TRBV20-1
CDR3aa: CSAGIAGLAYNEQFF
CDR3nt: TGCAGTGCTGGGATAGCGGGGTTGGCCTACAATGAGCAGTTCTTC

abundance: many
d_gene: TRBD1
j_gene: TRBJ2-3
v_gene: TRBV29-1
CDR3aa: CSVIPQGAGTDTQYF
CDR3nt: TGCAGCGTTATACCACAGGGGGCAGGGACAGATACGCAGTATTTT

abundance: few
d_gene: .
j_gene: TRBJ2-1
v_gene: TRBV12-3/TRBV12-4
CDR3aa: CASRRGTGRHNEQFF
CDR3nt: TGTGCCAGCAGAAGAGGAACGGGCAGACACAATGAGCAGTTCTTC

abundance: many
d_gene: TRBD2
j_gene: TRBJ2-3
v_gene: TRBV2
CDR3aa: CASSEAGRGDMDTQYF
CDR3nt: TGTGCCAGCAGTGAAGCAGGGCGGGGGGACATGGATACGCAGTATTTT

abundance: few
d_gene: .
j_gene: TRBJ1-2
v_gene: TRBV2
CDR3aa: CASSGPGDHYGYTF
CDR3nt: TGTGCCAGCAGTGGACCAGGGGACCACTATGGCTACACCTTC

abundance: .
d_gene: TRBD1
j_gene: TRBJ2-3
v_gene: TRBV10-3
CDR3aa: CAISGKGTGGTDTQYF
CDR3nt: TGTGCCATCAGTGGCAAAGGGACAGGGGGGACAGATACGCAGTATTTT

abundance: few
d_gene: TRBD2
j_gene: TRBJ2-3
v_gene: TRBV7-9
CDR3aa: CASSLFGTITDTQYF
CDR3nt: TGTGCCAGCAGCCTTTTTGGGACTATCACAGATACGCAGTATTTT

abundance: many
d_gene: TRBD2
j_gene: TRBJ2-2
v_gene: TRBV5-1
CDR3aa: CASSRSAGVTGELFF
CDR3nt: TGCGCCAGCAGCCGATCAGCGGGGGTCACCGGGGAGCTGTTTTTT

abundance: medium-sized
d_gene: .
j_gene: TRBJ1-1
v_gene: TRBV10-3
CDR3aa: CAISENTNTEAFF
CDR3nt: TGTGCCATCAGTGAGAATACGAACACTGAAGCTTTCTTT

abundance: many
d_gene: .
j_gene: TRBJ1-5
v_gene: TRBV7-2
CDR3aa: CASSLVLSLNQPQHF
CDR3nt: TGTGCCAGCAGCTTAGTCCTTTCCCTCAATCAGCCCCAGCATTTT